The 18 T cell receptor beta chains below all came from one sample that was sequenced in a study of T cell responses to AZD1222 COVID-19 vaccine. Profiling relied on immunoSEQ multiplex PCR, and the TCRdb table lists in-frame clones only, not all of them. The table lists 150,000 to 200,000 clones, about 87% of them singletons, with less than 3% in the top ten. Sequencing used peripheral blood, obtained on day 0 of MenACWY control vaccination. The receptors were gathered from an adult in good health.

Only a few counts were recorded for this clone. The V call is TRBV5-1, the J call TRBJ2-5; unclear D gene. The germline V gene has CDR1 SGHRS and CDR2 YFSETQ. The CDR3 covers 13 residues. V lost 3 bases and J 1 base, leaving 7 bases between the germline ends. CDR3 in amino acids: CASSWPGQETQYF. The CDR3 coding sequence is TGCGCCAGCAGCTGGCCGGGCCAAGAGACCCAGTACTTC.

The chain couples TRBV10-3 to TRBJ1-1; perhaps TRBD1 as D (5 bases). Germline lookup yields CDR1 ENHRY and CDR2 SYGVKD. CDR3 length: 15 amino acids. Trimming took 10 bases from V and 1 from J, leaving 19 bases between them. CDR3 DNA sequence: TGTGCCACCCAACCAACGGGGACGGAGAACACTGAAGCTTTCTTT. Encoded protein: CATQPTGTENTEAFF.

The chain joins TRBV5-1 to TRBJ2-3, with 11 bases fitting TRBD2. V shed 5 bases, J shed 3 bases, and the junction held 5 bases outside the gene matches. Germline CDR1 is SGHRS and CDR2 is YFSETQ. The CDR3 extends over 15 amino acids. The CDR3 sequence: CASSTGTSGTDTQYF. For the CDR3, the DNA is TGCGCCAGCAGTACCGGGACTAGCGGTACAGATACGCAGTATTTT.

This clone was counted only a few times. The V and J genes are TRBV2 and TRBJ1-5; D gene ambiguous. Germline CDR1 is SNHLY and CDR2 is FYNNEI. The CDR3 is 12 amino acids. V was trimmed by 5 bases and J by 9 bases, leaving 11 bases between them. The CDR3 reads CASSPTAGPQHF. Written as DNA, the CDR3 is TGTGCCAGCAGTCCGACGGCGGGGCCCCAGCATTTT. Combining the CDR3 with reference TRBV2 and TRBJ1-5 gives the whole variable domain EPEVTQTPSHQVTQMGQEVILRCVPISNHLYFYWYRQILGQKVEFLVSFYNNEISEKSEIFDDQFSVERPDGSNFTLKIRSTKLEDSAMYFCASSPTAGPQHFGDGTRLSIL.

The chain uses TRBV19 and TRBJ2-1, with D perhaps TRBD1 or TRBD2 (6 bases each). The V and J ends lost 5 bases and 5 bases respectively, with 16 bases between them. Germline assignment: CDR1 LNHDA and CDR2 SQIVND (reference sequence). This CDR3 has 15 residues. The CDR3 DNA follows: TGTGCCAGTAGTCCCGGGGGCACTCGGAACAATGAGCAGTTCTTC. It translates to CASSPGGTRNNEQFF.

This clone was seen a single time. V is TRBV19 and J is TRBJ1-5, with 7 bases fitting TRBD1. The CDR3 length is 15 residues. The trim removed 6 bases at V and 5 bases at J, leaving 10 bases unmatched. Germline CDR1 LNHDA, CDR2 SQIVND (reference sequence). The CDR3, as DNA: TGTGCCAGTAGAGCGGACAGGAGCCCCTATCAGCCCCAGCATTTT. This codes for CASRADRSPYQPQHF.

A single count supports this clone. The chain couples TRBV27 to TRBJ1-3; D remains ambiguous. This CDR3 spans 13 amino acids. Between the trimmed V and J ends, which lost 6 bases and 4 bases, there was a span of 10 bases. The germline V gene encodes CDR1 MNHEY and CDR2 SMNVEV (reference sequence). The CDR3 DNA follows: TGTGCCAGCAGCTCCATCCCCGGAAACACCATATATTTT. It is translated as CASSSIPGNTIYF.

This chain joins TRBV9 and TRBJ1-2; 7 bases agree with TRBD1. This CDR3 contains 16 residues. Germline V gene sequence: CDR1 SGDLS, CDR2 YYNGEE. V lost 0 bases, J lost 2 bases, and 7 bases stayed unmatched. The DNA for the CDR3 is TGTGCCAGCAGCGTAGCGCCGGGACAGCCAAACTATGGCTACACCTTC. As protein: CASSVAPGQPNYGYTF.

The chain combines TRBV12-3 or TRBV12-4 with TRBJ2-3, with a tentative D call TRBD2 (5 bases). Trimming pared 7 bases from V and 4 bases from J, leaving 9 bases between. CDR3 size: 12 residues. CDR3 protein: CASTSGADTQYF. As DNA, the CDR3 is TGTGCCAGCACCTCCGGGGCAGATACGCAGTATTTT.

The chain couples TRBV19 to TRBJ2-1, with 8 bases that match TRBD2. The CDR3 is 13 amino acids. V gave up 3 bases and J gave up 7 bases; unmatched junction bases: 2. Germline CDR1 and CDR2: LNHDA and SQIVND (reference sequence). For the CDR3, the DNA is TGTGCCAGTAGTATGACTAGCGAGAATGAGCAGTTCTTC. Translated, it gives CASSMTSENEQFF.

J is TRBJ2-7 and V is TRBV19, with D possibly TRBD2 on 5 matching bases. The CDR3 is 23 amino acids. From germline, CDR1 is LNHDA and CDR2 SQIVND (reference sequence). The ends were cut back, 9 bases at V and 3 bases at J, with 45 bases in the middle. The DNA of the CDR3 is TGTGCCAGAAAACCCATTCACGACTCTCACCTTGGAGGACGGGTCCCCGAGGACTACGAGCAGTACTTC. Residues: CARKPIHDSHLGGRVPEDYEQYF.

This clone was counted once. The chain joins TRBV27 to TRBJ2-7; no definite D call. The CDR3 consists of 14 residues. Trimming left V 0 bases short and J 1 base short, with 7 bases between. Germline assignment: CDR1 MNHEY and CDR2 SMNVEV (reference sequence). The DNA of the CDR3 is TGTGCCAGCAGTTTATCCGACGGATCCTACGAGCAGTACTTC. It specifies CASSLSDGSYEQYF.

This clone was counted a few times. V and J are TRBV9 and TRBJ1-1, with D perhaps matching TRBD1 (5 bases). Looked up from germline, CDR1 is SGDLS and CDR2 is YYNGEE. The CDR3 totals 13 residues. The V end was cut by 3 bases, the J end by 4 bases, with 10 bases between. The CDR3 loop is CASSAGGGTEAFF. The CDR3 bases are TGTGCCAGCAGCGCGGGGGGGGGCACTGAAGCTTTCTTT.

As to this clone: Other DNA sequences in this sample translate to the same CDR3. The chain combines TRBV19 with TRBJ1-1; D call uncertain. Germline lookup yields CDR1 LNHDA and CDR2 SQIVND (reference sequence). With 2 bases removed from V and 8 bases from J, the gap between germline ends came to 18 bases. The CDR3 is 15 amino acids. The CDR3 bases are TGTGCCAGTAGTATATTTGGTTTGTCAGACATGGAAGCTTTCTTT. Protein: CASSIFGLSDMEAFF.

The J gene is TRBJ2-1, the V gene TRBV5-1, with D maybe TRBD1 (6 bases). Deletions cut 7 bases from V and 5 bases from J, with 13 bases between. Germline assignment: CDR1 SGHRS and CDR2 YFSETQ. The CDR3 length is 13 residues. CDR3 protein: CASGGQINNEQFF. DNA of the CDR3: TGCGCCAGCGGAGGACAGATTAACAATGAGCAGTTCTTC.

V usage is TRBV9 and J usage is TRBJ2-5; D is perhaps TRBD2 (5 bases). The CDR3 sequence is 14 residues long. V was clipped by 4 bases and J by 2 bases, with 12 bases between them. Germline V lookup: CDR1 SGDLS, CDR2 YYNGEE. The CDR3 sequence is CASSLSSGQETQYF. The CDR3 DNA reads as TGTGCCAGCAGCCTTAGCAGCGGTCAAGAGACCCAGTACTTC.

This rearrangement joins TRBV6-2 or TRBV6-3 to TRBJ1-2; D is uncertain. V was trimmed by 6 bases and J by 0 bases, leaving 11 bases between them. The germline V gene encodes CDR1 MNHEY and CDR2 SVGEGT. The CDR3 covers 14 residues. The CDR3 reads CASSPGVSNYGYTF. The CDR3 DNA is TGTGCCAGCAGCCCCGGCGTATCTAACTATGGCTACACCTTC.

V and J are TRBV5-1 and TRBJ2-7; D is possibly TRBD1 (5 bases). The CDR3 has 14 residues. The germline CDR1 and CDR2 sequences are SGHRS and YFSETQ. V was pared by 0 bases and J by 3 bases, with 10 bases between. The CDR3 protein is CASSLERGNYEQYF. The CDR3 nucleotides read TGCGCCAGCAGCTTGGAAAGGGGAAACTACGAGCAGTACTTC.